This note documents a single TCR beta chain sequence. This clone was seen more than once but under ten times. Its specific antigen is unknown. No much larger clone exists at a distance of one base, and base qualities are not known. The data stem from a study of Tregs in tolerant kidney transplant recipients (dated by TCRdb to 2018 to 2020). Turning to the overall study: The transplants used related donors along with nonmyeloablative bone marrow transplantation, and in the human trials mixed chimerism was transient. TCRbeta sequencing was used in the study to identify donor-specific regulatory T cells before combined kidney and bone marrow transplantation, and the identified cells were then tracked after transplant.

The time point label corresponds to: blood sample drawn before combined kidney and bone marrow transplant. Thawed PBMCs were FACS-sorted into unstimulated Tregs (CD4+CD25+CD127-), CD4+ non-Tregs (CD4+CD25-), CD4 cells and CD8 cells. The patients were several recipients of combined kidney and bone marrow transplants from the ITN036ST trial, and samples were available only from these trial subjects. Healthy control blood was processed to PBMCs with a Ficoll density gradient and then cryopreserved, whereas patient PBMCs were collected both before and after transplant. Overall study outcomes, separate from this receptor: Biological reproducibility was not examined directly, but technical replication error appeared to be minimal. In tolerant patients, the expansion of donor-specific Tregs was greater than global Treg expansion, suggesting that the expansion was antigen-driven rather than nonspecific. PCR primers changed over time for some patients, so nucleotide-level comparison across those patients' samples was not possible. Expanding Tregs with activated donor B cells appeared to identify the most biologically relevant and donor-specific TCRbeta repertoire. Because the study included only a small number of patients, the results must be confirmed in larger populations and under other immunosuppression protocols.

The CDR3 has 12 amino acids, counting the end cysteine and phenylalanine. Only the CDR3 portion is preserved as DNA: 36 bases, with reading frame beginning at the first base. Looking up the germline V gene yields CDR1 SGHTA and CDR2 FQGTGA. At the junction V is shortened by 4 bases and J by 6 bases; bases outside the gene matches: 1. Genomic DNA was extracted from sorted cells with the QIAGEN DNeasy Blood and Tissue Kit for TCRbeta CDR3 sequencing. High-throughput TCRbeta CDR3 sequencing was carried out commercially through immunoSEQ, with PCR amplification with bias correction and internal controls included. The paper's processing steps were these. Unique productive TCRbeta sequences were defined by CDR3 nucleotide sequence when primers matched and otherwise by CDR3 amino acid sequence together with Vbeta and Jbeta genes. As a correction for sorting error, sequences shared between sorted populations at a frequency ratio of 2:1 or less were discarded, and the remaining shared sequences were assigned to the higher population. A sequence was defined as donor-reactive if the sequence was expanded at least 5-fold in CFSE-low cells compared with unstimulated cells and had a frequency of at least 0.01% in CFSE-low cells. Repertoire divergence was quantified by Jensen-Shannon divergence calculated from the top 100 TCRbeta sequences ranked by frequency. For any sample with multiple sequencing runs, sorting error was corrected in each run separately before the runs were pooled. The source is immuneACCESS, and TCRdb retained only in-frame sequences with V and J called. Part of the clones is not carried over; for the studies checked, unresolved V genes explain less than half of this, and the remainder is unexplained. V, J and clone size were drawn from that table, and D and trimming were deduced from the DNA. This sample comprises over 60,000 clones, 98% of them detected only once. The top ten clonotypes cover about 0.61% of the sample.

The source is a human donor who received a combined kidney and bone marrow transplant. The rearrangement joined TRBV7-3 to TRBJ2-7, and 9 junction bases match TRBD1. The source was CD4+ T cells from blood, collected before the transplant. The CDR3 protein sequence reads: CASSSDRGEQYF. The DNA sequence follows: TGTGCCAGCAGCTCGGACAGGGGCGAGCAGTACTTC.